A single sample gave rise to the 3 T cell receptor beta chains below, sequenced in a study of identical twins. MiXCR was run by TCRdb on the 5' RACE reads, yielding one entry per CDR3 protein. Altogether roughly 280,000 distinct CDR3 sequences are present, roughly 10% being singletons, with the ten largest covering approximately 7%. These data are also associated with another study on yellow fever vaccine responses in identical twins.

The sample comprised CD8+ T cells sorted from blood. These receptor sequences come from a woman younger than 30 in good health.

The chain recombines TRBV30 with TRBJ2-7; 10 nucleotides agree with TRBD1. CDR1 and CDR2 from the germline V gene are GTSNPN and SVGIG (reference sequence). The CDR3 spans 13 residues. V trimming: 7 bases; J trimming: 5 bases; junction bases outside the gene matches: 8. The CDR3: CAYTSGTGDEQYF. The CDR3 coding sequence is TGTGCCTATACCTCCGGGACAGGGGACGAGCAGTACTTC.

The chain links TRBV4-3 to TRBJ2-1; 8 positions match TRBD2. Germline V CDR1 and CDR2: LGHNA, YSLEER. The V segment lost 2 bases and the J segment 7 bases; nucleotides outside the gene matches: 10. This CDR3 has 16 residues. CDR3 in amino acids: CASSQYFAGGENEQFF. The DNA for the CDR3 is TGCGCCAGCAGCCAATATTTTGCGGGAGGTGAAAATGAGCAGTTCTTC.

The chain carries TRBV5-4 and TRBJ1-2, with 8 bases fitting TRBD1. With V trimmed by 4 bases and J by 9 bases, 8 bases remained unmatched. Looked up from germline, CDR1 is SGHNT and CDR2 is YYREEE (reference sequence). The CDR3 contains 13 residues. For the CDR3, the DNA is TGTGCCAGCAGCCCTTCAGGGGGCCGCAGCTACACCTTC. Residues: CASSPSGGRSYTF.